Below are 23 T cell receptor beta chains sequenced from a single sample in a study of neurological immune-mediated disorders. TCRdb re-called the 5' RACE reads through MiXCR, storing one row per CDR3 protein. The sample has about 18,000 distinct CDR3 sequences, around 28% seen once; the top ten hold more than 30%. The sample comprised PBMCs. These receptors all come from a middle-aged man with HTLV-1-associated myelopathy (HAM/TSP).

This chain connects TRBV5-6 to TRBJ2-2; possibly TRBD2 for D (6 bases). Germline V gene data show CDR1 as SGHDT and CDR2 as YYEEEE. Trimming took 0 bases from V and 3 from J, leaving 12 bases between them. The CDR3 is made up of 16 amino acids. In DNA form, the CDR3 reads TGTGCCAGCAGCTTGGACGGGAGTTTGGACACCGGGGAGCTGTTTTTT. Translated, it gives CASSLDGSLDTGELFF. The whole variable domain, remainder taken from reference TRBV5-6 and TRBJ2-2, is DAGVTQSPTHLIKTRGQQVTLRCSPKSGHDTVSWYQQALGQGPQFIFQYYEEEERQRGNFPDRFSGHQFPNYSSELNVNALLLGDSALYLCASSLDGSLDTGELFFGEGSRLTVL.

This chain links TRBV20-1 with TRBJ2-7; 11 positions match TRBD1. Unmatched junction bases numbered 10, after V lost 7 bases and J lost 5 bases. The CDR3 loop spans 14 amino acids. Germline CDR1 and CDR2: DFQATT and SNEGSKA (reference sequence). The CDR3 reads CSVQRTGGRHEQYF. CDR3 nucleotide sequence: TGCAGTGTTCAGAGGACAGGGGGCCGCCACGAGCAGTACTTC.

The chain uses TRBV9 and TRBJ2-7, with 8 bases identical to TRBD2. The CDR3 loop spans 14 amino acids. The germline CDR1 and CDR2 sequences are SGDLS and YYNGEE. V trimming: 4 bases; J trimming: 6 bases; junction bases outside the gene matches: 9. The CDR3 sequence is CASSFGGAIGEQYF. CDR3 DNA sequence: TGTGCCAGCAGCTTCGGGGGGGCGATTGGCGAGCAGTACTTC.

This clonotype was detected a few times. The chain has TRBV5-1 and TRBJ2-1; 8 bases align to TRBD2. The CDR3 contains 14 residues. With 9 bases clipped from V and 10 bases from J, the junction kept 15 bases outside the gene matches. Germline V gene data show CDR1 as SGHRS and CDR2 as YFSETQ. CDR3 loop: CATTVPGGRNEQFF. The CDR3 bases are TGCGCCACCACCGTGCCGGGGGGGCGCAACGAGCAGTTCTTC.

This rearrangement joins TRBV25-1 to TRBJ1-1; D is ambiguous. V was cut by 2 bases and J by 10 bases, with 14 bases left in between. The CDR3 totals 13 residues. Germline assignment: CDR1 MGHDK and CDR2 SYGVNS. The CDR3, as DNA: TGTGCCAGCAGTGAAATCGGGGTCGCAAGAGCTTTCTTT. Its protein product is CASSEIGVARAFF.

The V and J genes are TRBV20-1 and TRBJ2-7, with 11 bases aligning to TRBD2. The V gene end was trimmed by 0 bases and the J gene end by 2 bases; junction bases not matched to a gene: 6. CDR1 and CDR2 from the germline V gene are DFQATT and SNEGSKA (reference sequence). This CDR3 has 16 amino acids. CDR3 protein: CSARDSGRAYAYEQYF. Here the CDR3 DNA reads TGCAGTGCTAGAGATAGCGGGAGGGCCTACGCCTACGAGCAGTACTTC.

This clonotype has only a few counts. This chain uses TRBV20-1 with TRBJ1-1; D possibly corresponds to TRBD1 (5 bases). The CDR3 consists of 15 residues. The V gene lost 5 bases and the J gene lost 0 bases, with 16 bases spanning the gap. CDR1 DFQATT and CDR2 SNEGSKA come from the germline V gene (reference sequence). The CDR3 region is CSAPGLTAMNTEAFF. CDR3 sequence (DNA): TGCAGTGCTCCGGGGCTCACAGCCATGAACACTGAAGCTTTCTTT.

The CDR3 coding sequence is TGTGCCATCAGTGAGTCGCAGGGGGTTGCCAAAAACATTCAGTACTTC. Encoded protein: CAISESQGVAKNIQYF. J is TRBJ2-4 and V is TRBV10-3; 7 bases align to TRBD1. After removal of 0 bases from V and 1 base from J, the junction contained 3 bases not matched to a gene. CDR3 length: 16 amino acids. Germline CDR1 reads ENHRY; CDR2 reads SYGVKD.

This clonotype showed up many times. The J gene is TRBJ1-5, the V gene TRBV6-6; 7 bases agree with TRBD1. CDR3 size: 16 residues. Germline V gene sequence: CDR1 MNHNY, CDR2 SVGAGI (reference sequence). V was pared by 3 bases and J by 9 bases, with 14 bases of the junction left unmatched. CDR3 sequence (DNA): TGTGCCAGCAGTTATAGAAGGGGGACAGAGGCTCGGCCCCAGCATTTT. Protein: CASSYRRGTEARPQHF.

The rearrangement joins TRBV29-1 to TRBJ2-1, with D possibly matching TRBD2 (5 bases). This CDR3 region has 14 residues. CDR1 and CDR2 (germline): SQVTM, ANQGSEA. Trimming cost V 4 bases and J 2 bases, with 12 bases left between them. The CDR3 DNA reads TGCAGCGTTGCAGTTGACGGGACCTACAATGAGCAGTTCTTC. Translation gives CSVAVDGTYNEQFF.

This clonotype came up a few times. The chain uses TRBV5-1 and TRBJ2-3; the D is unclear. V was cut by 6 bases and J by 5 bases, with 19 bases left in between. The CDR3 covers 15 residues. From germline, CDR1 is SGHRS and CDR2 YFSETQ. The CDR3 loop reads CASNYDPTYGDTQYF. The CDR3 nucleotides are TGCGCCAGCAACTACGACCCCACGTATGGAGATACGCAGTATTTT. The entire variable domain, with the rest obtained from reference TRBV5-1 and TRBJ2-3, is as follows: KAGVTQTPRYLIKTRGQQVTLSCSPISGHRSVSWYQQTPGQGLQFLFEYFSETQRNKGNFPGRFSGRQFSNSRSEMNVSTLELGDSALYLCASNYDPTYGDTQYFGPGTRLTVL.

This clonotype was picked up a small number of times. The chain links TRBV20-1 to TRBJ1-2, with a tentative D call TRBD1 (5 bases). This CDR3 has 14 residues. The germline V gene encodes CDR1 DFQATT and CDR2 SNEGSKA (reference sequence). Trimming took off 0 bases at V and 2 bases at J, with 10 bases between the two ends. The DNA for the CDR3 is TGCAGTGCTAGAGAAGCGGGGGTCAACTATGGCTACACCTTC. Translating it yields CSAREAGVNYGYTF.

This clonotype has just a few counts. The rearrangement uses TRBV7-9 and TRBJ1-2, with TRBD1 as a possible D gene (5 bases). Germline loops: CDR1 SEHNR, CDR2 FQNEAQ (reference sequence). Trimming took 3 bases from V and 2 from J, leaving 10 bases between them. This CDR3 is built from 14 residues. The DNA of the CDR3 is TGTGCCAGCAGCTTTGGCAGGGTGAACTATGGCTACACCTTC. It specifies CASSFGRVNYGYTF.

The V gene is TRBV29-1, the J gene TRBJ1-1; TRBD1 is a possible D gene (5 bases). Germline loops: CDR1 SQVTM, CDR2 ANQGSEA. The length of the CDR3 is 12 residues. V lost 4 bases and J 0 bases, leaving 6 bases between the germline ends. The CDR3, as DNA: TGCAGCGTTGGACAGTTGAACACTGAAGCTTTCTTT. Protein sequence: CSVGQLNTEAFF.

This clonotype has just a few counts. CDR3 DNA sequence: TGTGCCAGCAGCTTAGGAAGGGCGAACACCGGGGAGCTGTTTTTT. Residues: CASSLGRANTGELFF. The chain uses TRBV7-2 and TRBJ2-2; no clear D gene. Germline V gene lookup returns CDR1 SGHTA and CDR2 FQGNSA. The V and J ends lost 1 base and 0 bases respectively, with 6 bases between them. The CDR3 runs 15 residues.

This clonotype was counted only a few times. The CDR3 sequence is CSAREGLQGYQPQHF. The CDR3 nucleotides read TGCAGTGCTAGAGAAGGGCTACAGGGTTATCAGCCCCAGCATTTT. The chain employs TRBV20-1 and TRBJ1-5; tentative D call: TRBD1 (6 bases). The length of the CDR3 is 15 residues. Trimming took off 0 bases at V and 5 bases at J, with 14 bases between the two ends. The germline gives CDR1 DFQATT, CDR2 SNEGSKA (reference sequence).

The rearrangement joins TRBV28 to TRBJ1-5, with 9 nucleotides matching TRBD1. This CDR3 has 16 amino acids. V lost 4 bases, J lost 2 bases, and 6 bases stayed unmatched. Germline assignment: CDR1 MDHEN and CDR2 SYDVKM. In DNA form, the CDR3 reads TGTGCCAGCAGTTCTCTGGACAGGGGCGGCAATCAGCCCCAGCATTTT. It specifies CASSSLDRGGNQPQHF.

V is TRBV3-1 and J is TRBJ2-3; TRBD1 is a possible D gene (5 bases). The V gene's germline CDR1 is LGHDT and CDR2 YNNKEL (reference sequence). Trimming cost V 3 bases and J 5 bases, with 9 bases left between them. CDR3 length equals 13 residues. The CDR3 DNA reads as TGTGCCAGCAGCCAGCAGGGTAAAGATACGCAGTATTTT. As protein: CASSQQGKDTQYF.

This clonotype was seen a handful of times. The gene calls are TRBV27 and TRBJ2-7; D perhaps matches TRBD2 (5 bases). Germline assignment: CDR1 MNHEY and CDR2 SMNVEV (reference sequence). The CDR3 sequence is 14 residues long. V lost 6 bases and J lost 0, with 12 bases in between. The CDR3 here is CASRPRGLSYEQYF. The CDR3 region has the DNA TGTGCCAGCAGACCCCGTGGACTCTCCTACGAGCAGTACTTC.

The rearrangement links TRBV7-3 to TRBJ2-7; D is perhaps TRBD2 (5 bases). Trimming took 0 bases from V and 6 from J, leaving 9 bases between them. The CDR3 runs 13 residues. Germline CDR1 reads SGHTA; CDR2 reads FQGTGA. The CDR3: CASSLTEGGEQYF. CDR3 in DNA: TGTGCCAGCAGCTTAACTGAGGGTGGCGAGCAGTACTTC.

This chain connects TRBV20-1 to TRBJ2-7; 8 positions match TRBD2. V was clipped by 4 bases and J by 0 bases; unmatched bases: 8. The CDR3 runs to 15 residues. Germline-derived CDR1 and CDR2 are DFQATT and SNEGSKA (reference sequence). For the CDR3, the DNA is TGCAGTGCTACCCCCGGCGGGGGGTACTCCTACGAGCAGTACTTC. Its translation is CSATPGGGYSYEQYF.

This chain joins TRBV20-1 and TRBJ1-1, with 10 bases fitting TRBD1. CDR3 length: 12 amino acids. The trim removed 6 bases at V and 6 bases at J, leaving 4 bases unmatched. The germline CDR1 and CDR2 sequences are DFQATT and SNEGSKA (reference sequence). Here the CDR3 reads CSARQGASEAFF. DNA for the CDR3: TGCAGTGCGAGACAGGGGGCCTCTGAAGCTTTCTTT.

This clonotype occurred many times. This chain's CDR3 is CSAVKGAYEQYF. CDR3 nucleotide sequence: TGCAGTGCTGTAAAAGGGGCCTACGAGCAGTACTTC. The V call is TRBV20-1, the J call TRBJ2-7; D is perhaps TRBD1 (5 bases). V was cut by 5 bases and J by 2 bases, with 10 bases left in between. Germline V gene sequence: CDR1 DFQATT, CDR2 SNEGSKA (reference sequence). The CDR3 loop spans 12 amino acids.